What follows are 14 T cell receptor beta chains derived from one specimen sequenced in a study of T cells in Graves' hyperthyroidism and ophthalmopathy. It was RNA transcripts that yielded the amplified TCR beta CDR3 regions. With the HTBI primer set, the TCR CDR3 went through a first round of RT-PCR. TCRdb reanalysed the multiplex PCR reads using MiXCR and keeps one entry per CDR3 protein. The sample carries about 570,000 distinct CDR3 sequences, about 45% recorded once. Specimen: peripheral blood or thyroid tissue (not recorded which). These receptors all come from an adult woman with Graves' disease, either hyperthyroidism or ophthalmopathy (not recorded which).

This clonotype was seen repeatedly, ten times or more. The chain has TRBV12-3 or TRBV12-4 and TRBJ2-5; D may be TRBD2 (7 bases). This CDR3 has 14 residues. Trimming removed 7 bases at V and 5 bases at J, with 17 bases between. This chain's CDR3 is CASTLGAGAETQYF. The CDR3, as DNA: TGTGCCAGCACCCTTGGGGCGGGGGCCGAGACCCAGTACTTC.

The rearrangement uses TRBV7-9 and TRBJ1-4; D gene ambiguous. Germline V CDR1 and CDR2: SEHNR, FQNEAQ (reference sequence). The CDR3 contains 10 residues. The ends were cut back, 11 bases at V and 8 bases at J, with 9 bases in the middle. The CDR3 coding sequence is TGTGCCGGCCGGGGAGAAAAACTGTTTTTT. Translation gives CAGRGEKLFF.

The J gene is TRBJ1-3, the V gene TRBV9, with 8 positions matching TRBD1. The V gene end was trimmed by 3 bases and the J gene end by 0 bases; junction bases not matched to a gene: 17. CDR1 is SGDLS and CDR2 is YYNGEE in the germline V gene. This CDR3 region has 20 residues. The CDR3 bases are TGTGCCAGCAGCGGCAGCTATGGGGCAGGGGGCATATACTCTGGAAACACCATATATTTT. Its translation: CASSGSYGAGGIYSGNTIYF.

This clonotype was observed a handful of times. The chain carries TRBV20-1 and TRBJ1-3; no firm D call. From germline, CDR1 is DFQATT and CDR2 SNEGSKA (reference sequence). This CDR3 comprises 13 residues. Trimming removed 1 base from V and 8 bases from J, with 12 bases in between. CDR3 residues: CSARGLAAHTIYF. The CDR3 DNA follows: TGCAGTGCTAGAGGACTAGCGGCGCACACCATATATTTT.

The rearrangement links TRBV5-1 to TRBJ2-2, with 7 bases matching TRBD1. The CDR3 spans 14 residues. CDR1 SGHRS and CDR2 YFSETQ come from the germline V gene. V shed 4 bases and J 7 bases; nucleotides not matched to a gene: 7. CDR3 sequence (DNA): TGCGCCAGCAGCCCCAGGACAGGCAACGGGGAGCTGTTTTTT. Its protein product is CASSPRTGNGELFF. The full variable domain, its missing parts supplied by reference TRBV5-1 and TRBJ2-2, is KAGVTQTPRYLIKTRGQQVTLSCSPISGHRSVSWYQQTPGQGLQFLFEYFSETQRNKGNFPGRFSGRQFSNSRSEMNVSTLELGDSALYLCASSPRTGNGELFFGEGSRLTVL.

At least ten counts were recorded for this clonotype. V and J are TRBV5-6 and TRBJ2-5, with D unclear. V was pared by 2 bases and J by 3 bases, with 17 bases between. CDR1 and CDR2 from the germline V gene are SGHDT and YYEEEE. The CDR3 runs 16 residues. CDR3 in DNA: TGTGCCAGCAGCTTATCCTGGTATGGCACCGAAGAGACCCAGTACTTC. Translation gives CASSLSWYGTEETQYF.

The rearrangement uses TRBV20-1 and TRBJ2-1, with 8 bases aligning to TRBD2. Per germline, CDR1 DFQATT and CDR2 SNEGSKA (reference sequence). V gave up 4 bases and J gave up 0 bases; unmatched junction bases: 2. The CDR3 spans 14 residues. This CDR3 reads CSATGGSSYNEQFF. CDR3 nucleotide sequence: TGCAGTGCTACGGGGGGGAGCTCCTACAATGAGCAGTTCTTC.

The table lists this clonotype with many counts. V usage is TRBV15 and J usage is TRBJ2-5, with D possibly matching TRBD1 (5 bases). Germline CDR1 LNHNV, CDR2 YYDKDF (reference sequence). CDR3 length: 16 amino acids. V was trimmed by 3 bases and J by 4 bases, leaving 18 bases between them. DNA for the CDR3: TGTGCCACCAGCAGTCAGGGTTTTGGAAGAGTAGAGACCCAGTACTTC. This gives the protein CATSSQGFGRVETQYF. The full variable domain, rest sourced from reference TRBV15 and TRBJ2-5, is DAMVIQNPRYQVTQFGKPVTLSCSQTLNHNVMYWYQQKSSQAPKLLFHYYDKDFNNEADTPDNFQSRRPNTSFCFLDIRSPGLGDTAMYLCATSSQGFGRVETQYFGPGTRLLVL.

The J gene is TRBJ1-1, the V gene TRBV29-1, with a possible D match to TRBD1 (6 bases). The CDR3 has 14 residues. Trimming took off 6 bases at V and 0 bases at J, with 14 bases between the two ends. Germline CDR1 and CDR2: SQVTM and ANQGSEA. The CDR3 nucleotides read TGCAGCGTGCAGGAGGGGGGAATGAACACTGAAGCTTTCTTT. Protein sequence: CSVQEGGMNTEAFF.

The chain recombines TRBV20-1 with TRBJ1-4; no clear D gene. CDR3 length: 14 residues. Germline lookup yields CDR1 DFQATT and CDR2 SNEGSKA (reference sequence). Trimming stripped 7 bases from V and 6 bases from J, with 18 bases between. CDR3 residues: CSVPPGLNYEKLFF. The CDR3 region has the DNA TGCAGTGTTCCTCCGGGTCTTAACTATGAAAAACTGTTTTTT.

As concerns this clonotype: One junction end does not reproduce the germline sequence, and a read error may be involved. The chain recombines TRBV10-3 with TRBJ1-5; 7 nucleotides match TRBD1. Germline V gene lookup returns CDR1 ENHRY and CDR2 SYGVKD. The CDR3 is made up of 16 amino acids. The CDR3 loop reads CASSATRDRAGQPQHF. The CDR3 nucleotides read TGTGCCAGCAGTGCTACCCGAGACAGGGCCGGTCAGCCCCAGCATTTT.

The chain recombines TRBV29-1 with TRBJ2-5, with 10 nucleotides matching TRBD1. This CDR3 has 14 residues. Germline assignment: CDR1 SQVTM and CDR2 ANQGSEA. V trimming: 4 bases; J trimming: 1 base; junction bases outside the gene matches: 3. The CDR3 bases are TGCAGCGTTGGGGGGACAGGGGCCCAAGAGACCCAGTACTTC. The encoded protein is CSVGGTGAQETQYF.

This chain connects TRBV12-3 or TRBV12-4 to TRBJ2-2, with D possibly being TRBD2 (5 bases). V lost 3 bases and J lost 4, with 18 bases in between. This CDR3 comprises 17 residues. CDR3 in amino acids: CASSFRSGGPVTGELFF. The CDR3 DNA reads as TGTGCCAGCAGTTTCCGGAGTGGAGGTCCGGTCACCGGGGAGCTGTTTTTT.

This chain connects TRBV7-9 to TRBJ1-1; the D is unclear. The germline V gene has CDR1 SEHNR and CDR2 FQNEAQ (reference sequence). Deletions cut 3 bases from V and 6 bases from J, with 8 bases between. The CDR3 has 12 amino acids. The CDR3: CASSFLTSEAFF. The CDR3 DNA is TGTGCCAGCAGCTTTCTGACTTCTGAAGCTTTCTTT. The entire variable domain, with the rest obtained from reference TRBV7-9 and TRBJ1-1, is as follows: DTGVSQNPRHKITKRGQNVTFRCDPISEHNRLYWYRQTLGQGPEFLTYFQNEAQLEKSRLLSDRFSAERPKGSFSTLEIQRTEQGDSAMYLCASSFLTSEAFFGQGTRLTVV.